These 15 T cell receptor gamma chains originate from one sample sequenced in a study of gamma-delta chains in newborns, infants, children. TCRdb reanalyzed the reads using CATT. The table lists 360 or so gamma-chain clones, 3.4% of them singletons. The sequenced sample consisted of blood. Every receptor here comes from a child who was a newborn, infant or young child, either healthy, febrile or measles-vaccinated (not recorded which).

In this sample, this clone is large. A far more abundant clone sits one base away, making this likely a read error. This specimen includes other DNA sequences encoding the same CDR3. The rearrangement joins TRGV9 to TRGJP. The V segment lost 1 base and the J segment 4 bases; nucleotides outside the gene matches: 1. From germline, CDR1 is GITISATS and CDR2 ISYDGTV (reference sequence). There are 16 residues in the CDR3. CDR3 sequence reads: CALWEVQELGKKIKVF. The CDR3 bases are TGTGCCTTGTGGGAGGTCCAAGAGTTGGGCAAAAAAATCAAGGTATTT.

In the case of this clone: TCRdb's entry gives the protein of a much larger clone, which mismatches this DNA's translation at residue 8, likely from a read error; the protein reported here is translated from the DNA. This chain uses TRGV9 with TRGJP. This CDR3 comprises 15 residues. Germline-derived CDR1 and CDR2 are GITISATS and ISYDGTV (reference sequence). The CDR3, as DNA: TGTGCCTTGTGGGAGTCGGAGTCGGGCAAAAAAATCAAGGTATTT. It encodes CALWESESGKKIKVF.

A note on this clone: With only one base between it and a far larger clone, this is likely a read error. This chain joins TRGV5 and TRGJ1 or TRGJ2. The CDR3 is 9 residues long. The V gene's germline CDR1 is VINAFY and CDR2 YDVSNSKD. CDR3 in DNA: TGTGCCACCTGGGATAAGACACTCTTT. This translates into CATWDKTLF.

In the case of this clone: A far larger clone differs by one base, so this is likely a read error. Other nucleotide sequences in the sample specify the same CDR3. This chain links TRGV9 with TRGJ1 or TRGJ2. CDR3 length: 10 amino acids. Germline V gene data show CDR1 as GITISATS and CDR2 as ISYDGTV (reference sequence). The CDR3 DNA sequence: TGCGCCTTGTGGGAGGTGAAGAAACTCTTT. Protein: CALWEVKKLF.

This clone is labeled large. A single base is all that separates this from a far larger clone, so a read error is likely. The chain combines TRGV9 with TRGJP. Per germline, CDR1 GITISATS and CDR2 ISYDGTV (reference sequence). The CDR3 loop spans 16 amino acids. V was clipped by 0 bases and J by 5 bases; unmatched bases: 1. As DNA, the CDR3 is TGTGCCTTGTGGGAGGTGAAAGAGTTGGGCAAAAAAATCAAGGTATTT. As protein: CALWEVKELGKKIKVF.

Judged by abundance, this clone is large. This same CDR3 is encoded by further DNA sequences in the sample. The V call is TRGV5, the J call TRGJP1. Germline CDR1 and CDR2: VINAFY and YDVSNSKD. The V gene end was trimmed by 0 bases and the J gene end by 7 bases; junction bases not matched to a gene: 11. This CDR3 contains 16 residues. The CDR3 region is CATWDRHLQGGWFKIF. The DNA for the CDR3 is TGTGCCACCTGGGACAGGCACCTTCAGGGTGGTTGGTTCAAGATATTT.

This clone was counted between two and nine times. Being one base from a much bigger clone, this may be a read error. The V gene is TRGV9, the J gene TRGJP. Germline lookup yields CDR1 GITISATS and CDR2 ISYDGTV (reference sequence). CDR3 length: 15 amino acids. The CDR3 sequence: CALWSQELGRKIKVF. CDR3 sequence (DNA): TGTGCCTTGTGGAGCCAAGAGTTGGGCAGAAAAATCAAGGTATTT.

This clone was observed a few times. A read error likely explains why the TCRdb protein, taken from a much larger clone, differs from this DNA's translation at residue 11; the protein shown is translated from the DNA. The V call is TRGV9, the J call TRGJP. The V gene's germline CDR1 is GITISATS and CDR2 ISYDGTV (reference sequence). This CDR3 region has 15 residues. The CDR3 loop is CALWEVSVGKRIKVF. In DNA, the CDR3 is TGTGCCTTGTGGGAGGTTTCAGTGGGCAAAAGAATCAAGGTATTT.

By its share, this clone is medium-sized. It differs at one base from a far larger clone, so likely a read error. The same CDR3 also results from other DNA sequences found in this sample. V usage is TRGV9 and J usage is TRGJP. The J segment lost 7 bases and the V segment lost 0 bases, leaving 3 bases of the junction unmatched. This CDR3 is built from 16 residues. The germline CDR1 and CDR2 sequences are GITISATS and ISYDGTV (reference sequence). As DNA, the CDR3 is TGTGCCTTGTGGGAGGTGCAGGAGTTGGGCAAAAAAATCAAGGTATTT. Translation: CALWEVQELGKKIKVF.

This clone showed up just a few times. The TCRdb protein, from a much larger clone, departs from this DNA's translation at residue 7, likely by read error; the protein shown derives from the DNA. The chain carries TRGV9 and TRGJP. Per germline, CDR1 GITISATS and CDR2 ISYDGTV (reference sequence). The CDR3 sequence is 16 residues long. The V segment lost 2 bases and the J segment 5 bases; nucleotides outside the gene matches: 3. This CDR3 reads CALWEDKELGKKIKVF. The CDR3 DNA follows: TGTGCCTTGTGGGAGGACAAAGAGTTGGGCAAAAAAATCAAGGTATTT.

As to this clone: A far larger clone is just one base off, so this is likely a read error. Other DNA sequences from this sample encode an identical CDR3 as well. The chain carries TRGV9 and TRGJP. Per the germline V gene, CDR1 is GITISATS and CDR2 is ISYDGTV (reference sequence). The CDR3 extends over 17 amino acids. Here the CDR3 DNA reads TGCGCCTTGTGGGAGGTGTACGGAGAGTTGGGCAAAAAAATCAAGGTATTT. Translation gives CALWEVYGELGKKIKVF.

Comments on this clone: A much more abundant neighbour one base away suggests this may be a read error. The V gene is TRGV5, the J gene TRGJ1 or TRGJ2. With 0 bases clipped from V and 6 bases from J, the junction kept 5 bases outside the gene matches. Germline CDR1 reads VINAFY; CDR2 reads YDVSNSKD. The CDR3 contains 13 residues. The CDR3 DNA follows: TGTGCCACCTGGGACAGGCTTCGTTATAAGAAACTCTTT. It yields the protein CATWDRLRYKKLF.

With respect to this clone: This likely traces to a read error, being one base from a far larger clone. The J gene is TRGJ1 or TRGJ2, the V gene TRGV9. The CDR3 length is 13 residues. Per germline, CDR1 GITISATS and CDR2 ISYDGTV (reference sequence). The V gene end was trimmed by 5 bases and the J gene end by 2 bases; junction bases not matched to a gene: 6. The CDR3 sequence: CALWGVHYYKKLF. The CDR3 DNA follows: TGTGCCTTGTGGGGGGTCCATTATTATAAGAAACTCTTT.

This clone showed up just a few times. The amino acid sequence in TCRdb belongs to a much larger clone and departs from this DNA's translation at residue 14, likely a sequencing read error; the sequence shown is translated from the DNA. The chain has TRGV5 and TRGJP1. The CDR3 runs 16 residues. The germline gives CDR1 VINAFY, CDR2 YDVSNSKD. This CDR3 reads CATWDRHLQGGWFRIF. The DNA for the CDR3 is TGTGCCACCTGGGACAGGCACCTTCAGGGTGGTTGGTTCAGGATATTT.

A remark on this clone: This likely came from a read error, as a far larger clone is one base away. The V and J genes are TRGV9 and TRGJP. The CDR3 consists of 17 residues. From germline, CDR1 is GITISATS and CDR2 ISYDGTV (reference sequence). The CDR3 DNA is TGTGCCTTGCGGGAGGTGCGGGAAGAGTTGGGCAAAAAAATCAAGGTATTT. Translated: CALREVREELGKKIKVF.